These 26 T cell receptor beta chains originate from one sample sequenced in a study of shared clonotypes between healthy human individuals. Assay: immunoSEQ multiplex PCR; the TCRdb copy retains only in-frame clones and omits some. The sample carries under 550,000 clones, around 96% recorded once. The sample comprised naive CD4+ T cells sorted from blood. Subset meaning: CD45RA+ positively selected. These receptors all stem from a young woman in good health.

This chain joins TRBV5-1 and TRBJ1-2, with D perhaps matching TRBD1 (5 bases). CDR3 size: 14 residues. Looked up from germline, CDR1 is SGHRS and CDR2 is YFSETQ. The V gene lost 4 bases and the J gene lost 4 bases, with 14 bases spanning the gap. The CDR3 spells CASSRPGRGYGYTF. CDR3 coding DNA: TGCGCCAGCAGCCGACCTGGGAGGGGCTATGGCTACACCTTC.

This clone has a single count. The gene calls are TRBV18 and TRBJ1-3; D is uncertain. Germline V gene data show CDR1 as KGHSH and CDR2 as LQKENI. V shed 4 bases and J shed 0 bases, with 13 bases lying between them. The CDR3 is made up of 16 amino acids. CDR3 DNA: TGTGCCAGCTCACTCGGTCAGGATCACTCTGGAAACACCATATATTTT. It encodes CASSLGQDHSGNTIYF.

This clone has only one observation. J is TRBJ1-2 and V is TRBV28, with 7 nucleotides matching TRBD1. Trimming cost V 5 bases and J 1 base; bases outside gene matches: 4. Germline V gene data show CDR1 as MDHEN and CDR2 as SYDVKM. This CDR3 has 14 amino acids. The CDR3 DNA follows: TGTGCCAGCAGTCCCGACAGGGATAACTATGGCTACACCTTC. This translates into CASSPDRDNYGYTF.

The chain couples TRBV27 to TRBJ1-1; TRBD1 is a possible D gene (5 bases). The V gene lost 6 bases and the J gene lost 0 bases, with 11 bases spanning the gap. Germline V gives CDR1 MNHEY, CDR2 SMNVEV (reference sequence). The CDR3 runs 14 residues. CDR3 protein: CASRGGVVNTEAFF. Here the CDR3 DNA reads TGTGCCAGCAGGGGGGGAGTAGTGAACACTGAAGCTTTCTTT.

The chain links TRBV18 to TRBJ2-7, with a tentative D call TRBD1 (5 bases). The germline V gene has CDR1 KGHSH and CDR2 LQKENI. This CDR3 region has 14 residues. The germline V and J ends were trimmed by 2 bases and 2 bases, with 10 bases remaining between them. In DNA form, the CDR3 reads TGTGCCAGCTCACCATCGACAGAGACCTACGAGCAGTACTTC. This gives the protein CASSPSTETYEQYF.

J is TRBJ1-5 and V is TRBV27; possibly TRBD1 for D (6 bases). The V end was cut by 1 base, the J end by 2 bases, with 12 bases between. The CDR3 runs to 16 residues. Germline CDR1 and CDR2: MNHEY and SMNVEV (reference sequence). In nucleotides, the CDR3 is TGTGCCAGCAGTTTATTTGGCGGGGGCGGCAATCAGCCCCAGCATTTT. Its protein product is CASSLFGGGGNQPQHF.

CDR3 region: CASSPHKGEQYF. In nucleotides, the CDR3 is TGTGCCAGCAGTCCACATAAAGGCGAGCAGTACTTC. The V call is TRBV28, the J call TRBJ2-7; D is undetermined. CDR1 and CDR2 (germline): MDHEN, SYDVKM. This CDR3 comprises 12 residues. Trimming removed 5 bases from V and 6 bases from J, with 11 bases in between. Based on the CDR3 plus reference TRBV28 and TRBJ2-7, the full variable domain is DVKVTQSSRYLVKRTGEKVFLECVQDMDHENMFWYRQDPGLGLRLIYFSYDVKMKEKGDIPEGYSVSREKKERFSLILESASTNQTSMYLCASSPHKGEQYFGPGTRLTVT.

The CDR3 bases are TGTGCCAGCAGTAGATGGGGGAGTACCTACGAGCAGTACTTC. This encodes CASSRWGSTYEQYF. This chain uses TRBV27 with TRBJ2-7; D assignment may be TRBD1 or TRBD2 (5 bases each). Trimming removed 5 bases from V and 2 bases from J, with 13 bases in between. The CDR3 consists of 14 residues. Germline CDR1 and CDR2: MNHEY and SMNVEV (reference sequence).

The gene calls are TRBV6-1 and TRBJ1-1, with 7 bases identical to TRBD1. J lost 0 bases, V lost 8 bases, and 3 bases had no gene match. CDR3 length equals 13 residues. Looked up from germline, CDR1 is MNHNS and CDR2 is SASEGT. The CDR3 protein is CASLQGMNTEAFF. The DNA of the CDR3 is TGTGCCAGCTTACAGGGGATGAACACTGAAGCTTTCTTT.

This chain uses TRBV5-1 with TRBJ1-5; the D gene is possibly TRBD1 (5 bases). Per germline, CDR1 SGHRS and CDR2 YFSETQ. With 2 bases removed from V and 7 bases from J, the gap between germline ends came to 13 bases. This CDR3 contains 14 residues. The CDR3 DNA follows: TGCGCCAGCAGCTTTGGGGACGCAGACCAGCCCCAGCATTTT. It translates to CASSFGDADQPQHF. The complete variable domain, with remaining parts taken from reference TRBV5-1 and TRBJ1-5, reads KAGVTQTPRYLIKTRGQQVTLSCSPISGHRSVSWYQQTPGQGLQFLFEYFSETQRNKGNFPGRFSGRQFSNSRSEMNVSTLELGDSALYLCASSFGDADQPQHFGDGTRLSIL.

This chain links TRBV6-1 with TRBJ1-4; D unresolved. The V end lost 6 bases, the J end lost 0 bases, and 8 bases lay between the germline ends. The CDR3 runs 14 residues. Germline lookup yields CDR1 MNHNS and CDR2 SASEGT. The CDR3 protein is CASRISPTNEKLFF. The CDR3 DNA follows: TGTGCCAGCAGGATCTCTCCAACTAATGAAAAACTGTTTTTT.

V is TRBV6-5 and J is TRBJ2-7, with 10 bases lining up with TRBD2. From germline, CDR1 is MNHEY and CDR2 SVGAGI. The CDR3 totals 14 residues. V was clipped by 2 bases and J by 6 bases; unmatched bases: 4. The CDR3 loop reads CASSYRVAGGEQYF. DNA for the CDR3: TGTGCCAGCAGTTACAGGGTAGCGGGAGGCGAGCAGTACTTC.

This chain links TRBV27 with TRBJ2-7, with a possible D match to TRBD1 (6 bases). V shed 6 bases and J shed 2 bases, with 20 bases lying between them. The CDR3 sequence is 16 residues long. Germline V gives CDR1 MNHEY, CDR2 SMNVEV (reference sequence). The CDR3 spells CASSFIQGYLPYEQYF. CDR3 nucleotide sequence: TGTGCCAGCAGCTTTATTCAGGGGTATCTCCCCTACGAGCAGTACTTC.

The chain has TRBV7-8 and TRBJ2-7, with 14 positions matching TRBD2. V was pared by 5 bases and J by 7 bases, with 10 bases of the junction left unmatched. This CDR3 has 16 residues. CDR1 and CDR2 from the germline V gene are SGHVS and FQNEAQ. The DNA for the CDR3 is TGTGCCAGCAGCAGGGGACTAGCGGGAGATTCGCGTGAGCAGTACTTC. This gives the protein CASSRGLAGDSREQYF. Using reference TRBV7-8 and TRBJ2-7 for the parts outside the CDR3, the full variable domain is GAGVSQSPRYKVAKRGQDVALRCDPISGHVSLFWYQQALGQGPEFLTYFQNEAQLDKSGLPSDRFFAERPEGSVSTLKIQRTQQEDSAVYLCASSRGLAGDSREQYFGPGTRLTVT.

V usage is TRBV11-2 and J usage is TRBJ2-4; 7 bases are a match to TRBD2. The germline V gene has CDR1 SGHAT and CDR2 FQNNGV. The junction had 6 bases not matched to a gene; V was cut back by 6 bases and J by 4 bases. CDR3 length: 14 amino acids. CDR3 protein: CASRPLADKNIQYF. CDR3 in DNA: TGTGCCAGCAGGCCTCTAGCGGATAAAAACATTCAGTACTTC. Full variable domain (missing parts from reference TRBV11-2 and TRBJ2-4): EAGVAQSPRYKIIEKRQSVAFWCNPISGHATLYWYQQILGQGPKLLIQFQNNGVVDDSQLPKDRFSAERLKGVDSTLKIQPAKLEDSAVYLCASRPLADKNIQYFGAGTRLSVL.

Only one count was recorded for this clone. The chain links TRBV28 to TRBJ2-4; D is unclear. The CDR3 totals 16 residues. CDR1 and CDR2 (germline): MDHEN, SYDVKM. Trimming took 2 bases from V and 0 from J, leaving 11 bases between them. This CDR3 is CASSLVLGAAKNIQYF. The CDR3 nucleotides read TGTGCCAGCAGTTTAGTTCTGGGCGCAGCCAAAAACATTCAGTACTTC.

Concerning this clone: Other nucleotide sequences in the sample specify the same CDR3. The genes are TRBV10-3 and TRBJ2-3; D gene ambiguous. This CDR3 is built from 12 residues. In germline, CDR1 is ENHRY, CDR2 SYGVKD. Trimming removed 0 bases from V and 3 bases from J, with 1 base in between. As DNA, the CDR3 is TGTGCCATCAGTGAGTCAACAGATACGCAGTATTTT. It encodes CAISESTDTQYF.

The V call is TRBV5-4, the J call TRBJ1-1, with 7 bases matching TRBD1. Germline V CDR1 and CDR2: SGHNT, YYREEE (reference sequence). CDR3 length equals 14 residues. V trimming: 4 bases; J trimming: 1 base; junction bases outside the gene matches: 4. The CDR3 DNA follows: TGTGCCAGCAGCGCGCAGGGGGGGAACACTGAAGCTTTCTTT. Encoded protein: CASSAQGGNTEAFF.

The chain is built from TRBV4-2 and TRBJ2-3; possibly TRBD2 for D (5 bases). The germline V gene has CDR1 LGHNA and CDR2 YNFKEQ. Trimming stripped 4 bases from V and 6 bases from J, with 17 bases between. This CDR3 has 15 residues. The CDR3 loop reads CASSRRSRALDTQYF. DNA of the CDR3: TGTGCCAGCAGCCGCCGATCGAGGGCTTTGGATACGCAGTATTTT.

Written as DNA, the CDR3 is TGTGCCAGCTCAGGGACAGGGCCTACCGGCGTTGGGGCCAACGTCCTGACTTTC. This codes for CASSGTGPTGVGANVLTF. The rearrangement links TRBV18 to TRBJ2-6, with 9 bases matching TRBD1. The germline CDR1 and CDR2 sequences are KGHSH and LQKENI. V gave up 5 bases and J gave up 3 bases; unmatched junction bases: 11. The CDR3 covers 18 residues.

The gene calls are TRBV5-1 and TRBJ2-7; the match to TRBD2 covers 9 bases. CDR3 length equals 16 residues. The V segment lost 1 base and the J segment 5 bases; nucleotides outside the gene matches: 10. The germline CDR1 and CDR2 sequences are SGHRS and YFSETQ. DNA of the CDR3: TGCGCCAGCAGCTTGCCCCTTAGCGGGAGCCGCGACGAGCAGTACTTC. This sequence encodes CASSLPLSGSRDEQYF.

This sequence joins TRBV28 and TRBJ1-1; tentatively, D is TRBD1 (5 bases). The CDR3 has 12 amino acids. The ends were cut back, 6 bases at V and 13 bases at J, with 18 bases in the middle. Per the germline V gene, CDR1 is MDHEN and CDR2 is SYDVKM. CDR3 DNA sequence: TGTGCCAGCAGCTTTTCGAAGGGGTGGGATTTCTTT. Translated: CASSFSKGWDFF.

The chain uses TRBV15 and TRBJ2-4; no reliable D call. CDR3 length: 14 residues. Trimming removed 0 bases at V and 5 bases at J, with 8 bases between. The germline V gene has CDR1 LNHNV and CDR2 YYDKDF (reference sequence). CDR3 DNA: TGTGCCACCAGCAGAGATTCTGCGGAAAACATTCAGTACTTC. This codes for CATSRDSAENIQYF.

The V gene is TRBV28, the J gene TRBJ1-1; 7 positions match TRBD1. Trimming took 2 bases from V and 10 from J; bases not matched to a gene: 10. This CDR3 comprises 14 residues. The germline V gene has CDR1 MDHEN and CDR2 SYDVKM. Here the CDR3 reads CASSLGGQGGSAFF. CDR3 sequence (DNA): TGTGCCAGCAGTTTAGGCGGCCAAGGGGGCTCAGCTTTCTTT. Full variable domain (remainder filled in from reference TRBV28 and TRBJ1-1): DVKVTQSSRYLVKRTGEKVFLECVQDMDHENMFWYRQDPGLGLRLIYFSYDVKMKEKGDIPEGYSVSREKKERFSLILESASTNQTSMYLCASSLGGQGGSAFFGQGTRLTVV.

This chain links TRBV7-3 with TRBJ2-2, with 14 positions matching TRBD2. Per germline, CDR1 SGHTA and CDR2 FQGTGA. CDR3 length equals 15 residues. V lost 5 bases and J lost 6; bases outside the gene matches: 2. The CDR3 DNA follows: TGTGCCAGCAGCAGGGGACTAGCGGGAGCCGGGGAGCTGTTTTTT. Protein product: CASSRGLAGAGELFF.

The genes are TRBV27 and TRBJ1-4; TRBD1 agrees at 7 bases. Germline lookup yields CDR1 MNHEY and CDR2 SMNVEV (reference sequence). Losses at the gene ends were 8 bases for V and 7 bases for J; bases not matched to a gene: 7. The CDR3 contains 13 residues. CDR3 loop: CASSRTGSEKLFF. The CDR3 bases are TGTGCCAGCTCCAGGACAGGATCTGAAAAACTGTTTTTT.